This TCR beta chain came from a study of T-cell reconstitution after alpha-beta-depleted transplantation in children. Study-wide points: T cells produced anew were the main source of T-cell counts and diversity one year after transplant. Expanded clones from the graft, numbering several hundred, reportedly supplied alpha-beta T cells about two months after transplant. Surviving recipient T cells and thymic progenitors underlay high day-60 TCRbeta diversity in some patients.

This clonotype was picked up many times. What it recognizes is unknown. This sample's TCRbeta library carried unique molecular identifier barcodes. TCRdb re-analysed the PCR reads in MiXCR, keeping a single row per CDR3 protein. In the table there are roughly 300,000 distinct CDR3 sequences, under 14% of which are singletons. In germline, CDR1 is WSHSY, CDR2 SAAADI. V shed 6 bases and J shed 4 bases, with 9 bases lying between them. This CDR3 region has 13 residues. The rearrangement joins TRBV10-2 to TRBJ2-2, with a tentative D call TRBD1 (5 bases). Sequenced here: peripheral blood, sampled 180 days after TCRalphabeta/CD19-depleted stem cell transplant. The TCR was taken from a male patient aged 2-9 years who had a stem cell transplant for chronic granulomatous disease, so the T cells may come from the graft donor. In DNA form, the CDR3 reads TGCGCCAGCAGGCAGGGAATCACCGGGGAGCTGTTTTTT. Encoded protein: CASRQGITGELFF.